Listed below are T cell receptor beta chains from one sample, sequenced in a study of response to subunit inactivated influenza vaccine. TCRdb fed the RT-PCR reads into MiXCR, producing one record per CDR3 protein. The table has roughly 570,000 distinct CDR3 sequences, around 15% seen once. The sequencing used PBMCs from blood, collected approximately 12 days after vaccination. All receptors derive from a man in his fifties who received an inactivated influenza vaccine. Each CDR3 is given with its conserved first and last residue. D genes are given only for firm matches. Some rows mark clone size as missing; the rest say once, few, many or name a class of expanded clone.

d_call j_call v_call clone_size cdr3_nt cdr3_aa
TRBD1 TRBJ1-1 TRBV18 . TGTGCCAGCTTCCAGGGGGGTGGCACTGAAGCTTTCTTT CASFQGGGTEAFF
TRBD2 TRBJ2-7 TRBV20-1 . TGCAGTGCTAGGGCCAGGACTAGCTTCTACGAGCAGTACTTC CSARARTSFYEQYF
. TRBJ1-6 TRBV4-1 . TGCGCCAGCAGCCAAGATGCCTCCCTAGGGGCACCCCTCCACTTT CASSQDASLGAPLHF
. TRBJ1-5 TRBV20-1 . TGCAGTGCCTTAGATGGGGGCAATCAGCCCCAGCATTTT CSALDGGNQPQHF
TRBD2 TRBJ2-3 TRBV5-1 few TGCGCCAGCAGCTTTGTTAGCGGGGGGGCCGTGAATACGCAGTATTTT CASSFVSGGAVNTQYF
. TRBJ2-7 TRBV5-1 . TGCGCCAGCAGCCCGGACCAATACGAGCAGTACTTC CASSPDQYEQYF
TRBD1 TRBJ2-1 TRBV20-1 . TGCAGTGCCAGATGGGGGGGGACAGGGACCAATGAGCAGTTCTTC CSARWGGTGTNEQFF
. TRBJ2-3 TRBV7-2 few TGTGCCAGCAGCTTATTCGGGACATCTAGCACAGATACGCAGTATTTT CASSLFGTSSTDTQYF
. TRBJ2-2 TRBV20-1 few TGCAGTGCTAGAGGGAGGAGCGGTAACACCGGGGAGCTGTTTTTT CSARGRSGNTGELFF
. TRBJ2-7 TRBV5-1 few TGCGCCAGCAGCTTGGGGGACAAAAGCGAGCAGTACTTC CASSLGDKSEQYF
TRBD1 TRBJ1-2 TRBV6-5 few TGTGCCAGCAGTTCACAGGGGACTTCTAACTATGGCTACACCTTC CASSSQGTSNYGYTF
TRBD1 TRBJ2-1 TRBV10-3 few TGTGCCATCAGTGTGTTACCGGGACAGGGGAGAAATGAGCAGTTCTTC CAISVLPGQGRNEQFF
TRBD2 TRBJ2-7 TRBV20-1 few TGCAGTGCTAGTGATAGCGGGACCTCCTACGAGCAGTACTTC CSASDSGTSYEQYF
. TRBJ2-7 TRBV5-1 . TGCGCCAGCAGCTCGGTCCCAGGGAAGGGCTACGAGCAGTACTTC CASSSVPGKGYEQYF
TRBD2 TRBJ2-1 TRBV7-2 many TGTGCCAGCAGCTTACTAGCGGGAGGGCGGAATGAGCAGTTCTTC CASSLLAGGRNEQFF
. TRBJ2-7 TRBV5-1 few TGCGCCAGCAGCTTGGGACCCCCCACATACGAGCAGTACTTC CASSLGPPTYEQYF
. TRBJ1-4 TRBV12-3/TRBV12-4 many TGTGCCAGCAGTTTGAACAGCCGCAATGAAAAACTGTTTTTT CASSLNSRNEKLFF
. TRBJ2-1 TRBV5-1 few TGCGCCAGCAGCTTACAACTAGCCGGGGATGAGCAGTTCTTC CASSLQLAGDEQFF
TRBD1 TRBJ1-5 TRBV6-1 many TGTGCCAGCAGTGTAACAGGGGTTGTGGGCAATCAGCCCCAGCATTTT CASSVTGVVGNQPQHF
. TRBJ2-1 TRBV15 few TGTGCCACCAGCAGAGATTCCACCTCGGGAGAGCAGTTCTTC CATSRDSTSGEQFF
. TRBJ2-2 TRBV4-3 . TGCGCCAGCAGCCAAGATGGTCCCAACACCGGGGAGCTGTTTTTT CASSQDGPNTGELFF
. TRBJ2-5 TRBV6-5 few TGTGCCAGCAGTTACGGCTCTATGCAGACGGAGACCCAGTACTTC CASSYGSMQTETQYF
TRBD1 TRBJ1-1 TRBV5-1 few TGCGCCAGCAGCTGGGGACAGGGGGGTATTCCGAACACTGAAGCTTTCTTT CASSWGQGGIPNTEAFF
. TRBJ2-5 TRBV20-1 . TGCAGTGCCGGGGGGCAAGGGGAGACCCAGTACTTC CSAGGQGETQYF
. TRBJ2-5 TRBV5-1 few TGCGCCAGCAGCTTGGATGGAGGGGGTCTCCAAGAGACCCAGTACTTC CASSLDGGGLQETQYF
TRBD1 TRBJ1-5 TRBV6-1 . TGTGCCAGCAGCGACACAGGGGGTACTAATCAGCCCCAGCATTTT CASSDTGGTNQPQHF
. TRBJ2-5 TRBV6-5 . TGTGCCAGCAGTTACTCCCGGGTTCGGATAGAGACCCAGTACTTC CASSYSRVRIETQYF
TRBD2 TRBJ2-3 TRBV28 few TGTGCCAGCAGCAGAAAGCACGGGACTAGCGGGAGATGGACAGATACGCAGTATTTT CASSRKHGTSGRWTDTQYF